This note documents a single TCR beta chain sequence. Its target is not known. Prominent immunodeficiency with autoinflammation defined PRAID. Germline CDR1 SEHNR, CDR2 FQNEAQ (reference sequence). The CDR3 consists of 15 residues. After removal of 5 bases from V and 5 bases from J, the junction contained 6 bases not matched to a gene. This entry comes from a study of stem cell transplantation in POMP-related autoinflammatory disease. Study context: Impaired MHC class I-dependent CD8+ differentiation was hypothesized from defective thymoproteasomes. Study findings and constraints: A trend toward lower repertoire diversity and greater clonality appeared in every analyzed T-cell subset of PRAID patients.

Some clones are missing from TCRdb's copy, which holds only in-frame ones; the method was immunoSEQ multiplex PCR. The repertoire consists of some 68,000 clones, with more than 75% occurring once and the leading ten covering roughly 0.7%. The sample consisted of CD4+ T cells from PBMCs, taken after stem cell transplantation. This chain links TRBV7-9 with TRBJ2-2; TRBD2 matches at 9 bases. The clonotype comes from a human patient with POMP-related autoinflammation and immune dysregulation (PRAID). Part of the T cell pool may stem from the graft donor. CDR3 in amino acids: CASSLSGSRTGELFF. The CDR3 DNA reads as TGTGCCAGCAGCCTTAGCGGGAGTAGGACCGGGGAGCTGTTTTTT.